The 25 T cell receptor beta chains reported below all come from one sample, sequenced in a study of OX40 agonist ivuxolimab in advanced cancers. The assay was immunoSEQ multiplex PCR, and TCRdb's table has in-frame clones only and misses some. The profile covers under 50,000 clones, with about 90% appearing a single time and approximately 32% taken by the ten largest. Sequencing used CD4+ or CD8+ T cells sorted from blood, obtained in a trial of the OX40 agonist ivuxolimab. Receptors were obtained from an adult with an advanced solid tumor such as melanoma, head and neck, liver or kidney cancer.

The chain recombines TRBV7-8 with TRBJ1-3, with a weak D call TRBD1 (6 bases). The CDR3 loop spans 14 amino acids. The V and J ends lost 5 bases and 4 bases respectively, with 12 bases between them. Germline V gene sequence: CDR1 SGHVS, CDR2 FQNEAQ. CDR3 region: CASSEGGNGNTIYF. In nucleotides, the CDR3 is TGTGCCAGCAGCGAGGGGGGTAACGGAAACACCATATATTTT. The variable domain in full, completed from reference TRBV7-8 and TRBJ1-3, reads GAGVSQSPRYKVAKRGQDVALRCDPISGHVSLFWYQQALGQGPEFLTYFQNEAQLDKSGLPSDRFFAERPEGSVSTLKIQRTQQEDSAVYLCASSEGGNGNTIYFGEGSWLTVV.

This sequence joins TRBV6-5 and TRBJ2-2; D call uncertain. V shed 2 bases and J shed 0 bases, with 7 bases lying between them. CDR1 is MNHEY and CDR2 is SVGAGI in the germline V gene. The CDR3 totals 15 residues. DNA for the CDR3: TGTGCCAGCAGTTACGGCGGAACGAACACCGGGGAGCTGTTTTTT. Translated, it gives CASSYGGTNTGELFF.

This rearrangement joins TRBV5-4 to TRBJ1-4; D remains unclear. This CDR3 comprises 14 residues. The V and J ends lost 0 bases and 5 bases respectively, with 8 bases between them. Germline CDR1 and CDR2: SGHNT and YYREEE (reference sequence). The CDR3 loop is CASSLGRENEKLFF. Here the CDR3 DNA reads TGTGCCAGCAGCTTGGGAAGGGAGAATGAAAAACTGTTTTTT.

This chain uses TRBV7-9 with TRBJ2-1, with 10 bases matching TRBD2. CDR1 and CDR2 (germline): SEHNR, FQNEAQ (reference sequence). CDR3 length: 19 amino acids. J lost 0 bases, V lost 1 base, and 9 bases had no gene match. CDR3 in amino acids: CASSLVPGTSVSSYNEQFF. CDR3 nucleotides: TGTGCCAGCAGCTTAGTCCCCGGGACTAGCGTGAGCTCCTACAATGAGCAGTTCTTC. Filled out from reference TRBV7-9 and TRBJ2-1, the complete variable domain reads DTGVSQNPRHKITKRGQNVTFRCDPISEHNRLYWYRQTLGQGPEFLTYFQNEAQLEKSRLLSDRFSAERPKGSFSTLEIQRTEQGDSAMYLCASSLVPGTSVSSYNEQFFGPGTRLTVL.

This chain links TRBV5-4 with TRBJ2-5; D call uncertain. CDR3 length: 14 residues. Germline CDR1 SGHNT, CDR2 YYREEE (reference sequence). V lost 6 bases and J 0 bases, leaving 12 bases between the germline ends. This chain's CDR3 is CASIPDTNQETQYF. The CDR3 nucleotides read TGTGCCAGCATCCCTGACACCAACCAAGAGACCCAGTACTTC.

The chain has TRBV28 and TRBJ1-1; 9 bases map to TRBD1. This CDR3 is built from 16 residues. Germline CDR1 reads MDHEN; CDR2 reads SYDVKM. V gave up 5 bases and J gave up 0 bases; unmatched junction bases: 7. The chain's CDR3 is CASSAPGQGMNTEAFF. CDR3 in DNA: TGTGCCAGCAGTGCCCCGGGACAGGGAATGAACACTGAAGCTTTCTTT.

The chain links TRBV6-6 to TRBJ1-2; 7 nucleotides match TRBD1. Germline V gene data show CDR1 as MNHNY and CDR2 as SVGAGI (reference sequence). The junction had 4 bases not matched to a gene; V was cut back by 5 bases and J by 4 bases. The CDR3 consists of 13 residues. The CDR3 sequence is CASSRDSRYGYTF. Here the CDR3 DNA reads TGTGCCAGCAGTCGGGACAGCCGCTATGGCTACACCTTC.

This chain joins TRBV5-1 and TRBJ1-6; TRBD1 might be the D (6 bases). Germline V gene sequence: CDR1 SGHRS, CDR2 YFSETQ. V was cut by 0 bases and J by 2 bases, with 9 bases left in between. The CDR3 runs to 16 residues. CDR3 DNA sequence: TGCGCCAGCAGCTTGGGGGCAGGGGCCTATAATTCACCCCTCCACTTT. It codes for CASSLGAGAYNSPLHF.

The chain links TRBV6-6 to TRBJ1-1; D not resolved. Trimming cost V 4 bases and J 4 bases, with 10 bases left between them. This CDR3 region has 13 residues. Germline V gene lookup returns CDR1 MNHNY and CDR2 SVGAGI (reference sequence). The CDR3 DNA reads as TGTGCCAGCAGTTCTTTAGGGAGCACTGAAGCTTTCTTT. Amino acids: CASSSLGSTEAFF.

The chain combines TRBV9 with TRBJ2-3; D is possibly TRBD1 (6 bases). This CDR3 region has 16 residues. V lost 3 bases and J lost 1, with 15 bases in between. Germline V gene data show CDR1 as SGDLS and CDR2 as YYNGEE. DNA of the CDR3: TGTGCCAGCAGCGGACGTCAGGGGCTAGGCACAGATACGCAGTATTTT. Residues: CASSGRQGLGTDTQYF.

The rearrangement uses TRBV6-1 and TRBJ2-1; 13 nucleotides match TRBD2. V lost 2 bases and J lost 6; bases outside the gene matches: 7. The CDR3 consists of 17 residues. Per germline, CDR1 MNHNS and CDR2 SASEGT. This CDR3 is CASSERRGLAGSNEQFF. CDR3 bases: TGTGCCAGCAGTGAAAGGCGGGGACTAGCGGGAAGCAATGAGCAGTTCTTC.

The CDR3: CSSQTVQRGPNEQFF. DNA for the CDR3: TGCAGCTCGCAAACGGTGCAGCGGGGTCCCAATGAGCAGTTCTTC. The V call is TRBV29-1, the J call TRBJ2-1, with 7 bases aligning to TRBD2. The CDR3 contains 15 residues. Germline V CDR1 and CDR2: SQVTM, ANQGSEA. The J segment lost 6 bases and the V segment lost 8 bases, leaving 16 bases of the junction unmatched.

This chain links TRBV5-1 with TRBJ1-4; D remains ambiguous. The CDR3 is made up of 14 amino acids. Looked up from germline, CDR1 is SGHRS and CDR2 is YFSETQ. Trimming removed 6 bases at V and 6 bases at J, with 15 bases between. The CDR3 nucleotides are TGCGCCAGCACCCGCGACGGAGGAGATGAAAAACTGTTTTTT. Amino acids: CASTRDGGDEKLFF.

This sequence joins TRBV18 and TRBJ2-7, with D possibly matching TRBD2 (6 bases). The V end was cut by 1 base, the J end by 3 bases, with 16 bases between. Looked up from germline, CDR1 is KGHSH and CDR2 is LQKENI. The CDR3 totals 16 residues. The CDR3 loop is CASSPLPGGANYEQYF. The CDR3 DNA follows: TGTGCCAGCTCACCACTCCCCGGGGGAGCCAACTACGAGCAGTACTTC.

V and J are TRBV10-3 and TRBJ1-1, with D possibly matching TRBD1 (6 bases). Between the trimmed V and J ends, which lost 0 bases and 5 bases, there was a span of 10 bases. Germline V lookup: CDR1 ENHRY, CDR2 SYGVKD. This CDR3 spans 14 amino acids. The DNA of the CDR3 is TGTGCCATCAGTGAGTCAGGGACACGAACTGAAGCTTTCTTT. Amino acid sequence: CAISESGTRTEAFF.

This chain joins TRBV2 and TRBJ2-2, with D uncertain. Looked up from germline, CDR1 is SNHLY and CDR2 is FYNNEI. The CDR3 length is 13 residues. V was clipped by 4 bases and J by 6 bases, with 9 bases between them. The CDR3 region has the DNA TGTGCCAGCAGTGTTAGGGCGTCCGGGGAGCTGTTTTTT. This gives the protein CASSVRASGELFF. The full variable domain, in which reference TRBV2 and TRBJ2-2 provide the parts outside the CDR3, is EPEVTQTPSHQVTQMGQEVILRCVPISNHLYFYWYRQILGQKVEFLVSFYNNEISEKSEIFDDQFSVERPDGSNFTLKIRSTKLEDSAMYFCASSVRASGELFFGEGSRLTVL.

CDR3 coding DNA: TGTGCCAGCAGCTCCCCCGCAGGGAGGCAGTACTTC. It codes for CASSSPAGRQYF. The genes are TRBV7-2 and TRBJ2-7, with D possibly being TRBD1 or TRBD2 (5 bases each). Germline loops: CDR1 SGHTA, CDR2 FQGNSA. The CDR3 is 12 amino acids. The germline V and J ends were trimmed by 4 bases and 9 bases, with 13 bases remaining between them.

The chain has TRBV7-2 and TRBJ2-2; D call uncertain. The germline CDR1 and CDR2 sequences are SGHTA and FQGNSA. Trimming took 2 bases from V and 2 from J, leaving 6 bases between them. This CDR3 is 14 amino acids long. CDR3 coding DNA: TGTGCCAGCAGCTTATTGGGAAACACCGGGGAGCTGTTTTTT. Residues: CASSLLGNTGELFF.

CDR3 loop: CASSLGFQLTNEKLFF. The CDR3 DNA follows: TGTGCCAGCAGCTTAGGGTTTCAGCTCACTAATGAAAAACTGTTTTTT. This chain joins TRBV7-2 and TRBJ1-4, with unresolved D. CDR3 length: 16 amino acids. The germline CDR1 and CDR2 sequences are SGHTA and FQGNSA. The V and J ends lost 1 base and 2 bases respectively, with 11 bases between them.

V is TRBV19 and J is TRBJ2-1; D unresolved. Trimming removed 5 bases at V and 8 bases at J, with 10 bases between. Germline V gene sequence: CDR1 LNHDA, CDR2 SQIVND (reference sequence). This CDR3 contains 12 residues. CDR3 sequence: CASSHDRYEQFF. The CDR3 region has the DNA TGTGCCAGTAGTCATGACCGATATGAGCAGTTCTTC.

The DNA for the CDR3 is TGTGCCAGCAGCGGAGGGGTCGGAAATTCACCCCTCCACTTT. It encodes CASSGGVGNSPLHF. The chain employs TRBV7-2 and TRBJ1-6; a possible D gene is TRBD1 (5 bases). The germline gives CDR1 SGHTA, CDR2 FQGNSA. The CDR3 covers 14 residues. V lost 5 bases, J lost 7 bases, and 12 bases lay in between.

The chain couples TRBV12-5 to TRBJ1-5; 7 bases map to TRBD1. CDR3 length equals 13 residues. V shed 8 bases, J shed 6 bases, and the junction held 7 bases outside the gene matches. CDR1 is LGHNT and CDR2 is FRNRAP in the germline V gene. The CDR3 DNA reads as TGTGCTAGTCGGGACAGACCAGGTCAGCCCCAGCATTTT. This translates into CASRDRPGQPQHF.

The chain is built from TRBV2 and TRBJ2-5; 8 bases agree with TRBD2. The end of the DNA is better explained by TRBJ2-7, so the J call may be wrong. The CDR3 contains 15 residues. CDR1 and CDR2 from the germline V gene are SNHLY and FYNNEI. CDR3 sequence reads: CASIPQPGLGYEQYF. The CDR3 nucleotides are TGTGCCAGCATCCCTCAGCCGGGACTAGGGTACGAGCAGTACTTC.

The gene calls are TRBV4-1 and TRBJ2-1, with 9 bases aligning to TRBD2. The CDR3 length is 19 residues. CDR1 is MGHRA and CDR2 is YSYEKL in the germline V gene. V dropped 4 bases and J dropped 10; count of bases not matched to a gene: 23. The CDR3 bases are TGCGCCAGCAGCCCAGATTTATTTGGGCTAGCGGGAAACATGAACGAGCAGTTCTTC. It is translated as CASSPDLFGLAGNMNEQFF.

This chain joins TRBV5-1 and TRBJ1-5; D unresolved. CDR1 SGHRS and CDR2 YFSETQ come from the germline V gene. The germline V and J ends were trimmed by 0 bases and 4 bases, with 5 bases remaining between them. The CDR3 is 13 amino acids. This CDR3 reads CASSLVGNQPQHF. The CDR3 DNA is TGCGCCAGCAGCTTGGTAGGGAATCAGCCCCAGCATTTT.